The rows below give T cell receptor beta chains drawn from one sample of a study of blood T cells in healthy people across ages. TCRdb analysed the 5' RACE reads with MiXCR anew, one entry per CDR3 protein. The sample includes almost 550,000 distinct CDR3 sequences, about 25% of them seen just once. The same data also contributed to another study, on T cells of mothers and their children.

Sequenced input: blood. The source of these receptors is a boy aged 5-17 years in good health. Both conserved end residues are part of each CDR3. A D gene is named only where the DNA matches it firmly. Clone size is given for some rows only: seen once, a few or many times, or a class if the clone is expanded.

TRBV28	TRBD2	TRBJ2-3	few	CASSLFADLAGVRTDTQYF	TGTGCCAGCAGTTTATTCGCAGATTTAGCGGGAGTACGAACAGATACGCAGTATTTT
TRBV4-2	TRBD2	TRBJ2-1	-	CASSQVASGRIGDGEQFF	TGTGCCAGCAGCCAAGTGGCTAGCGGGAGGATTGGAGATGGTGAGCAGTTCTTC
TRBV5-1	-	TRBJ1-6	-	CASSIQGQGSPLHF	TGCGCCAGCAGCATACAGGGACAAGGTTCACCCCTCCACTTT
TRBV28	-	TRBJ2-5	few	CASLTGVSRTQYF	TGTGCCAGCCTAACGGGAGTCAGCCGGACCCAGTACTTC
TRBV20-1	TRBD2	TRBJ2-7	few	CSASFPSGGMGYEQYF	TGCAGTGCTAGTTTCCCTAGCGGTGGTATGGGCTACGAGCAGTACTTC
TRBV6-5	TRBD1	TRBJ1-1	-	CASSYDREGNTEAFF	TGTGCCAGCAGTTACGACAGGGAGGGGAACACTGAAGCTTTCTTT
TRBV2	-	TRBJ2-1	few	CASSVLQGDEQFF	TGTGCCAGCAGTGTGCTACAAGGGGATGAGCAGTTCTTC
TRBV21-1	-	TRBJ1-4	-	CASRSRRVADLNEKLFF	TGTGCCAGCAGGTCCCGACGGGTGGCAGATCTTAATGAAAAACTGTTTTTT
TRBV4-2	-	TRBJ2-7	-	CASSQSWTEQYF	TGTGCCAGCAGCCAATCGTGGACCGAGCAGTACTTC
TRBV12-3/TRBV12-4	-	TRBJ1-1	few	CASSFGPGYTEAFF	TGCGCCAGCAGTTTTGGCCCTGGCTACACTGAAGCTTTCTTT
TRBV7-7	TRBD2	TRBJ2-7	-	CASSPFIAGGFNEQYF	TGTGCTAGCAGCCCTTTCATAGCGGGAGGGTTCAACGAGCAGTACTTC
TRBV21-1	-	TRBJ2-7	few	CASSKVDGTGLSYEQYF	TGTGCCAGCAGCAAAGTTGACGGGACAGGGCTTTCCTACGAGCAGTACTTC
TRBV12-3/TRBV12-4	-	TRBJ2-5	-	CASSLSIRETQYF	TGTGCCAGCAGTCTATCAATCAGAGAGACCCAGTACTTC
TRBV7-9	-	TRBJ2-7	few	CASSTGSPYEQYF	TGTGCCAGCAGCACCGGGTCCCCCTACGAGCAGTACTTC
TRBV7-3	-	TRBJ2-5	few	CASSPGYQETRYF	TGTGCCAGCAGCCCGGGATATCAAGAGACCCGGTACTTC
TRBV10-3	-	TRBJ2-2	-	CAISEQGSAGELFF	TGTGCCATCAGCGAACAGGGCTCAGCCGGGGAGCTGTTTTTT
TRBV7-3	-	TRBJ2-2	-	CASSLQGTTDTGELFF	TGTGCCAGCAGCCTTCAAGGGACGACCGACACCGGGGAGCTGTTTTTT
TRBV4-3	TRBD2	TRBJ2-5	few	CVSSSGETQYF	TGCGTCAGCTCTAGCGGGGAGACCCAGTACTTC
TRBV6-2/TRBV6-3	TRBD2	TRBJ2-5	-	CASSLEAGGTQETQYF	TGTGCCAGCAGTTTGGAAGCGGGAGGAACTCAAGAGACCCAGTACTTC
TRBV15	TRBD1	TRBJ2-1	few	CATSRDLQGADEQFF	TGTGCCACCAGCAGAGATTTGCAGGGGGCCGATGAGCAGTTCTTC
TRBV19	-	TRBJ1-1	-	CASSIGAWDTAFF	TGTGCCAGTAGTATAGGCGCATGGGACACAGCTTTCTTT
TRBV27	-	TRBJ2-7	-	CARSAGIAYEQYF	TGTGCCCGCAGCGCCGGAATAGCCTACGAGCAGTACTTC
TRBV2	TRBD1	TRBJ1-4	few	CASSARKQGATNEKLFF	TGTGCCAGCAGCGCACGAAAACAGGGGGCTACTAATGAAAAACTGTTTTTT
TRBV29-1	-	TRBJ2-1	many	CGGGAGEQFF	TGCGGAGGGGGAGCGGGTGAGCAGTTCTTC
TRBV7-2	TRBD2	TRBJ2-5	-	CASSFGGGKYETQYF	TGTGCCAGCAGCTTCGGCGGGGGGAAGTATGAGACCCAGTACTTC
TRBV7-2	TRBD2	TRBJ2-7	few	CASSLGGTSGSRAYF	TGTGCCAGCAGCTTAGGAGGGACTAGCGGGAGTCGCGCCTACTTC
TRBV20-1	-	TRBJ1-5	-	CSAQTLTGNGQPQHF	TGCAGTGCGCAAACACTAACAGGGAACGGGCAGCCCCAGCATTTT
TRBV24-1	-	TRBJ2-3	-	CATSDATVDTQYF	TGTGCCACCAGTGATGCAACGGTAGATACGCAGTATTTT
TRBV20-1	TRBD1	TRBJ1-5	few	CSANPGGGDQPLHF	TGCAGTGCTAACCCAGGGGGAGGCGATCAGCCCCTGCATTTT
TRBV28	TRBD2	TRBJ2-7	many	CASSLLGGSYEQYF	TGTGCCAGCAGTTTATTGGGGGGGTCCTACGAGCAGTACTTC
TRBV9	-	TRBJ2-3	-	CASSDGGGLTDTQYF	TGTGCCAGCAGCGATGGGGGGGGCCTAACAGATACGCAGTATTTT
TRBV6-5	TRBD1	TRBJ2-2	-	CASSYGQGANTGELFF	TGTGCCAGCAGTTACGGACAGGGGGCGAACACCGGGGAGCTGTTTTTT
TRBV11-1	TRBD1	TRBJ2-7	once	CASSLAASGGNEQYF	TGTGCCAGCAGCTTAGCAGCGTCAGGGGGCAACGAGCAGTACTTC
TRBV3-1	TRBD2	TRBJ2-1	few	CASSQEGTSVINEQFF	TGTGCCAGCAGCCAAGAGGGGACTAGCGTTATTAATGAGCAGTTCTTC
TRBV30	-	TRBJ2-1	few	CAFGTQYNEQFF	TGTGCCTTCGGGACCCAATACAATGAGCAGTTCTTC
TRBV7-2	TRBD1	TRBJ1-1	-	CASSLFPGGTEAFF	TGTGCCAGCAGCTTATTCCCAGGGGGCACTGAAGCTTTCTTT
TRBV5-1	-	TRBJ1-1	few	CASRISQDFTEAFF	TGCGCCAGCAGGATCAGTCAGGACTTCACTGAAGCTTTCTTT
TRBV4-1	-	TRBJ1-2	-	CASSQQRSNYGYTF	TGCGCCAGCAGCCAACAGCGTTCTAACTATGGCTACACCTTC
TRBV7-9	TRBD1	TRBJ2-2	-	CASSNLPGQRYTGELFF	TGTGCCAGCAGCAATCTACCGGGACAGCGCTATACCGGGGAGCTGTTTTTT
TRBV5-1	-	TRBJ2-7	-	CASSLDNLDFSYEQYF	TGCGCCAGCAGCCTGGATAACCTTGACTTTTCCTACGAGCAGTACTTC
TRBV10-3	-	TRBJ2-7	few	CAISDPRDQPYERYF	TGTGCCATCAGTGATCCCCGGGACCAGCCCTACGAGCGGTACTTC
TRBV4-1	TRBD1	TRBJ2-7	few	CASSLQGEYEQYF	TGCGCCAGCAGCCTACAGGGGGAATACGAGCAGTACTTC
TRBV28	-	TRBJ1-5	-	CASSFSGAGQPQHF	TGTGCCAGCAGTTTTTCGGGGGCGGGACAGCCCCAGCATTTT
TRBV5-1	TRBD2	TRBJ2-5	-	CASSSGPPMGGETQYF	TGCGCCAGCAGCTCAGGTCCCCCCATGGGGGGGGAGACCCAGTACTTC
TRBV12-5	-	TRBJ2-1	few	CASGLGPRDGYNGQFF	TGTGCTAGTGGTTTGGGACCCAGGGATGGCTACAATGGGCAGTTCTTC
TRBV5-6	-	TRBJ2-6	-	CASSLLGGGSGANVLTF	TGTGCCAGCAGCTTGTTGGGAGGGGGCTCTGGGGCCAACGTCCTGACTTTC
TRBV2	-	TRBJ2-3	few	CASRETYLTDTQYF	TGTGCCAGCAGGGAGACCTATCTCACAGATACGCAGTATTTT
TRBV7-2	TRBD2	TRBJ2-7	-	CASSSDSGRFSGEQYF	TGTGCCAGCAGCTCAGATAGCGGGAGGTTCAGTGGTGAGCAGTACTTC
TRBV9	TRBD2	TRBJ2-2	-	CASSVGVAGPRGTGELFF	TGTGCCAGCAGCGTGGGAGTAGCGGGTCCCAGAGGTACCGGGGAGCTGTTTTTT
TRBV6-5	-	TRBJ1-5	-	CASSYWGGQPQHF	TGTGCCAGCAGTTATTGGGGAGGTCAGCCCCAGCATTTT